This T cell receptor beta chain was recovered during a study of radiotherapy plus CTLA-4 blockade in lung cancer. Study-level background: Across the patients, objective responses occurred in 18%, and disease control in roughly 30%.

CDR3 length equals 12 residues. The germline V gene encodes CDR1 SNHLY and CDR2 FYNNEI. Trimming shortened V by 8 bases and J by 7 bases, and 9 bases separated the two germline ends. Profiled with immunoSEQ multiplex PCR; TCRdb holds only in-frame clones, not every one. The data hold tens of thousands of clones, with about 78% observed a single time. In chemo-refractory metastatic non-small-cell lung cancer, patients got ipilimumab CTLA-4 blockade together with focal radiation. This sequence was found in a human donor with non-small cell lung cancer who had stable disease on radiotherapy plus ipilimumab. The chain uses TRBV2 and TRBJ1-6, with a possible D match to TRBD1 (6 bases). The sample in question was peripheral blood, obtained from a patient treated with radiotherapy plus ipilimumab. The CDR3 here is CASRQGNSPLHF. DNA of the CDR3: TGTGCCAGCCGGCAGGGGAATTCACCCCTCCACTTT.